A selection of T cell receptor beta chains follows, all from one sample in a study of CD8+ T cells in alopecia areata. Sequenced by immunoSEQ multiplex PCR; TCRdb stores in-frame clones only, minus some. The sample lists 110,000 to 150,000 clones, 45% to 60% seen once, with about 15% in the top ten. Material: CD8+ T cells sorted from blood, obtained at week 4, from a patient treated with tofacitinib. Receptor source: a human donor with alopecia areata. The CDR3 runs from the conserved cysteine through the conserved F or W. Each record gives: J gene, clone size, V gene, D gene, CDR3 protein, CDR3 DNA. The D gene is left open where the match is weak. Clone size is not always given. Where it is, it says once, few, many or a class for expanded clones.

j_call: TRBJ2-7
clone_size: few
v_call: TRBV29-1
d_call: NA
cdr3_aa: CSVVGVASASSYEQYF
cdr3_nt: TGCAGCGTTGTAGGGGTAGCTAGCGCCAGCTCCTACGAGCAGTACTTC

j_call: TRBJ2-1
clone_size: NA
v_call: TRBV5-1
d_call: TRBD2
cdr3_aa: CASSLASAGPLGEQFF
cdr3_nt: TGCGCCAGCAGCTTGGCCTCAGCGGGGCCTCTGGGTGAGCAGTTCTTC

j_call: TRBJ2-3
clone_size: NA
v_call: TRBV6-1
d_call: NA
cdr3_aa: CASSESPAVSTDTQYF
cdr3_nt: TGTGCCAGCAGTGAAAGCCCCGCGGTTAGCACAGATACGCAGTATTTT

j_call: TRBJ2-7
clone_size: NA
v_call: TRBV9
d_call: NA
cdr3_aa: CASSVEVSSYEQYF
cdr3_nt: TGTGCCAGCAGCGTAGAGGTTTCCAGCTACGAGCAGTACTTC

j_call: TRBJ2-7
clone_size: NA
v_call: TRBV28
d_call: NA
cdr3_aa: CASSLTNHYEQYF
cdr3_nt: TGTGCCAGCAGCCTTACTAACCACTACGAGCAGTACTTC

j_call: TRBJ2-3
clone_size: NA
v_call: TRBV5-6
d_call: NA
cdr3_aa: CASSEDLAAGVDTQYF
cdr3_nt: TGTGCCAGCAGCGAAGACTTAGCGGCCGGAGTAGATACGCAGTATTTT

j_call: TRBJ2-7
clone_size: once
v_call: TRBV9
d_call: TRBD2
cdr3_aa: CASSLGTSGAYEQYF
cdr3_nt: TGTGCCAGCAGCCTCGGGACTAGCGGGGCCTACGAGCAGTACTTC

j_call: TRBJ1-1
clone_size: NA
v_call: TRBV7-9
d_call: NA
cdr3_aa: CASSTINTAGNTEAFF
cdr3_nt: TGTGCCAGCAGCACAATTAACACCGCGGGGAACACTGAAGCTTTCTTT

j_call: TRBJ1-1
clone_size: once
v_call: TRBV4-1
d_call: TRBD1
cdr3_aa: CASSLTGLTAEAFF
cdr3_nt: TGCGCCAGCAGCCTGACAGGGTTGACGGCCGAAGCTTTCTTT

j_call: TRBJ2-5
clone_size: many
v_call: TRBV6-1
d_call: NA
cdr3_aa: CASSVTGEETQYF
cdr3_nt: TGTGCCAGCAGTGTCACGGGGGAAGAGACCCAGTACTTC

j_call: TRBJ2-7
clone_size: NA
v_call: TRBV5-4
d_call: NA
cdr3_aa: CASSLDMNEQYF
cdr3_nt: TGTGCCAGCAGCTTGGACATGAACGAGCAGTACTTC

j_call: TRBJ2-2
clone_size: NA
v_call: TRBV4-1
d_call: TRBD2
cdr3_aa: CASRLSSGANTGELFF
cdr3_nt: TGCGCCAGCAGGCTCTCTAGCGGGGCTAACACCGGGGAGCTGTTTTTT

j_call: TRBJ1-2
clone_size: NA
v_call: TRBV7-9
d_call: NA
cdr3_aa: CASSLIGGQLYGYTF
cdr3_nt: TGTGCCAGCAGCTTAATCGGAGGACAGCTCTATGGCTACACCTTC

j_call: TRBJ1-2
clone_size: NA
v_call: TRBV6-6
d_call: TRBD1
cdr3_aa: CASSPLWTGGYGYTF
cdr3_nt: TGTGCCAGCAGCCCCCTTTGGACAGGGGGCTATGGCTACACCTTC

j_call: TRBJ2-7
clone_size: NA
v_call: TRBV13
d_call: NA
cdr3_aa: CASSADSYYEQYF
cdr3_nt: TGTGCCAGCAGCGCCGACAGCTACTACGAGCAGTACTTC

j_call: TRBJ1-2
clone_size: NA
v_call: TRBV30
d_call: NA
cdr3_aa: CAWSVGREGYTF
cdr3_nt: TGTGCCTGGAGTGTAGGGAGAGAGGGCTACACCTTC

j_call: TRBJ2-1
clone_size: few
v_call: TRBV11-2
d_call: TRBD1
cdr3_aa: CASSVTGTGVYNEQFF
cdr3_nt: TGTGCCAGCAGCGTAACCGGGACAGGGGTCTACAATGAGCAGTTCTTC

j_call: TRBJ2-3
clone_size: NA
v_call: TRBV29-1
d_call: NA
cdr3_aa: CSVPLGTTDTQYF
cdr3_nt: TGCAGCGTTCCCCTTGGGACCACAGATACGCAGTATTTT

j_call: TRBJ2-2
clone_size: NA
v_call: TRBV6-5
d_call: TRBD2
cdr3_aa: CASSWGLENTGELFF
cdr3_nt: TGTGCCAGCAGCTGGGGACTAGAAAACACCGGGGAGCTGTTTTTT

j_call: TRBJ2-5
clone_size: NA
v_call: TRBV11-2
d_call: TRBD1
cdr3_aa: CASSFPTGGGFGETQYF
cdr3_nt: TGTGCCAGCAGCTTTCCTACAGGGGGCGGCTTCGGGGAGACCCAGTACTTC

j_call: TRBJ2-7
clone_size: NA
v_call: TRBV4-1
d_call: NA
cdr3_aa: CASSQAIRTGPYPDEQYF
cdr3_nt: TGCGCCAGCAGCCAAGCAATCAGAACCGGGCCCTATCCAGACGAGCAGTACTTC

j_call: TRBJ2-7
clone_size: NA
v_call: TRBV30
d_call: NA
cdr3_aa: CAGGVYEQYF
cdr3_nt: TGTGCCGGAGGGGTTTACGAGCAGTACTTC

j_call: TRBJ2-5
clone_size: few
v_call: TRBV4-1
d_call: NA
cdr3_aa: CASSQDLETQYF
cdr3_nt: TGCGCCAGCAGCCAAGATCTGGAGACCCAGTACTTC

j_call: TRBJ1-1
clone_size: once
v_call: TRBV30
d_call: NA
cdr3_aa: CAWSVDGGTEAFF
cdr3_nt: TGTGCCTGGAGTGTAGACGGGGGTACTGAAGCTTTCTTT